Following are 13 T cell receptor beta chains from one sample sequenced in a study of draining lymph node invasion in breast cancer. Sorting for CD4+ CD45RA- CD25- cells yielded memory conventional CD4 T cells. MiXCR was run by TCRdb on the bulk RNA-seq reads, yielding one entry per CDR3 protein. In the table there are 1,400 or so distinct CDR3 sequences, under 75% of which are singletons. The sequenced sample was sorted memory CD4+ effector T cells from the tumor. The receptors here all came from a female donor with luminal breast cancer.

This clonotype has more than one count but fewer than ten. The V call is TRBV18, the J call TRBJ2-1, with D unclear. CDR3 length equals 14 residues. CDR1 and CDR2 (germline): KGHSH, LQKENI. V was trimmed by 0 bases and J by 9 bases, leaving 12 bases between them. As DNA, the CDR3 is TGTGCCAGCTCACCACCTCGATCGGTACTTGAGCAGTTCTTC. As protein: CASSPPRSVLEQFF.

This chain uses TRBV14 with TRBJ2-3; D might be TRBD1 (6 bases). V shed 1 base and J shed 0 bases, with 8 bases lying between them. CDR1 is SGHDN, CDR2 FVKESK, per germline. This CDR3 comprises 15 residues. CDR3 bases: TGTGCCAGCAGCCAAGTAGGGGGAAGCACAGATACGCAGTATTTT. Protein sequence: CASSQVGGSTDTQYF.

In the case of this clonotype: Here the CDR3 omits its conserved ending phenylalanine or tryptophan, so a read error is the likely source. Here the CDR3 reads CASRPRRHTDTQYL. CDR3 sequence (DNA): TGTGCCAGCAGGCCCCGTCGACACACAGATACGCAGTATTTG. The V call is TRBV6-6, the J call TRBJ2-3, with D unclear. V was pared by 6 bases and J by 2 bases, with 12 bases between. The V gene's germline CDR1 is MNHNY and CDR2 SVGAGI (reference sequence). CDR3 length: 14 amino acids.

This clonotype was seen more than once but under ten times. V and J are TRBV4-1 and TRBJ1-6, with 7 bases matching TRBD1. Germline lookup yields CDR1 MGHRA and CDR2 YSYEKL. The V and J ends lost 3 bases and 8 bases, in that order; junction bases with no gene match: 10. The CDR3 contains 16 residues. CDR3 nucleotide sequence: TGCGCCAGCAGCCACCTACCCCGGGACAGATATTCACCCCTCCACTTT. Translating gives CASSHLPRDRYSPLHF.

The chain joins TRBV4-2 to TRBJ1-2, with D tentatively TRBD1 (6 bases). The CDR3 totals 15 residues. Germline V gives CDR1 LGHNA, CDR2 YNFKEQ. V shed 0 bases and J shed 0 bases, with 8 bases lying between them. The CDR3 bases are TGTGCCAGCAGCCAAGATTGGACAGCTAACTATGGCTACACCTTC. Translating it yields CASSQDWTANYGYTF.

For the CDR3, the DNA is TGTGCCAGCGGGGACACCGGCACAGATACGCAGTATTTT. It is translated as CASGDTGTDTQYF. The chain is built from TRBV7-9 and TRBJ2-3; tentatively, D is TRBD1 (6 bases). Per the germline V gene, CDR1 is SEHNR and CDR2 is FQNEAQ (reference sequence). This CDR3 is 13 amino acids long. Between the trimmed V and J ends, which lost 8 bases and 1 base, there was a span of 10 bases.

The CDR3 here is CASSSGMSKNIQYF. For the CDR3, the DNA is TGTGCCAGCAGCTCCGGGATGTCCAAAAACATTCAGTACTTC. The chain combines TRBV7-2 with TRBJ2-4; tentative D call: TRBD2 (5 bases). V lost 4 bases, J lost 2 bases, and 9 bases lay in between. The CDR3 runs 14 residues. Germline V gene lookup returns CDR1 SGHTA and CDR2 FQGNSA.

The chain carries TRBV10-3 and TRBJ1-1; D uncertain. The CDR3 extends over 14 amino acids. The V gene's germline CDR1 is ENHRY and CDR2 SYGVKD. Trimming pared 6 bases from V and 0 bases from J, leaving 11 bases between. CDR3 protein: CAIREDGMNTEAFF. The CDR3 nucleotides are TGTGCCATCAGAGAGGACGGAATGAACACTGAAGCTTTCTTT.

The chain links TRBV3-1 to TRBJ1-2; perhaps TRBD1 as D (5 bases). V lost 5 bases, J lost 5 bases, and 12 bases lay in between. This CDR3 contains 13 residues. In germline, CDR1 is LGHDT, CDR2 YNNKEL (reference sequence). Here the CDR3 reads CASSRGSNYGYTF. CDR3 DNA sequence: TGTGCCAGCAGCAGGGGTTCCAATTATGGCTACACCTTC.

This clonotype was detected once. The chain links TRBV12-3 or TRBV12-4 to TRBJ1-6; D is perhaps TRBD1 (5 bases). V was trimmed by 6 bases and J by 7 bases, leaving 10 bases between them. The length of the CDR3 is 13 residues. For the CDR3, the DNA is TGTGCCAGCAGACCCCGACAGAATTCACCCCTCCACTTT. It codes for CASRPRQNSPLHF.

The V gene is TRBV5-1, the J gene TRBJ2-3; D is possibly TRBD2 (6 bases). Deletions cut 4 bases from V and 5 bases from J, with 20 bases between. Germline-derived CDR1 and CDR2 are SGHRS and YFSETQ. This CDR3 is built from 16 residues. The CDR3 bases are TGCGCCAGCAGCGTGTCCGGGGTGGAGGGCCAAGATACGCAGTATTTT. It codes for CASSVSGVEGQDTQYF.

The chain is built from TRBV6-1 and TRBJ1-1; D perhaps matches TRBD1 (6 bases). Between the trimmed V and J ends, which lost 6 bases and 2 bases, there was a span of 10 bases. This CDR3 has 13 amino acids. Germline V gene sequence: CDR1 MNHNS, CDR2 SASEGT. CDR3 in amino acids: CASSQQGNTEAFF. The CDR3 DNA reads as TGTGCCAGCAGCCAACAGGGAAACACTGAAGCTTTCTTT.

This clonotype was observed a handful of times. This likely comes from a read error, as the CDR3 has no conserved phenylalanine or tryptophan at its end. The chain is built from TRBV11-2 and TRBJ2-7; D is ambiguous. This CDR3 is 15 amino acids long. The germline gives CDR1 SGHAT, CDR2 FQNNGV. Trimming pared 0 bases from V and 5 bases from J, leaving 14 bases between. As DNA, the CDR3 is TGTGCCAGCAGCTTAGATATGGCGCCACAAAACGAGCAGTACATC. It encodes CASSLDMAPQNEQYI.